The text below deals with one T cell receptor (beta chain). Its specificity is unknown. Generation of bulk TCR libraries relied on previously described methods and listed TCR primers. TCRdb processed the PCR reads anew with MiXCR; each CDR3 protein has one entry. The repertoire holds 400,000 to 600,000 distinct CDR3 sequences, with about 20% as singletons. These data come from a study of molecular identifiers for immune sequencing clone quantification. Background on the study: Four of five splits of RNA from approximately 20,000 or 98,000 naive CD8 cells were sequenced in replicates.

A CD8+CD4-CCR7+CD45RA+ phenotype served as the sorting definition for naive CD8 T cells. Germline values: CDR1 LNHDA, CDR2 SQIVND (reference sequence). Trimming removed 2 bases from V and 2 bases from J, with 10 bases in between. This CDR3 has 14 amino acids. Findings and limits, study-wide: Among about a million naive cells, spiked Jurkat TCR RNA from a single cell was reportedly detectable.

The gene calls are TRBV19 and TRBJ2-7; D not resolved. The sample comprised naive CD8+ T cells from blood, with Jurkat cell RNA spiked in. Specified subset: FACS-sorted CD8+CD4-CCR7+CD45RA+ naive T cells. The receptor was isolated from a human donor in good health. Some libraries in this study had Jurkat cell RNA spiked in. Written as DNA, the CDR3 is TGTGCCAGTAGTATAACTGGGCAGGCCTACGAGCAGTACTTC. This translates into CASSITGQAYEQYF.